This TCR beta chain originates from a study of shared clonotypes between healthy human individuals (dated by TCRdb to about 2020). About the investigation overall: The cohort comprised a couple of women and a few men aged 18 to 49 years. To increase sequencing depth and limit assay-specific biases, different laboratories used diverse techniques to prepare libraries and sequence TCR repertoires. For each donor, CD4 naive and CD4 memory were each run on three plates, CD8 naive on two plates, and CD8 memory on one plate. To estimate repertoire size and how much clonotypes are shared between individuals, the study performed deep sequencing of blood TCR repertoires from a few healthy adults. Per donor, leukapheresis produced somewhere between about 0.85 and 8.9 billion PBMCs.

A word on this clone: Its target antigen remains unknown. No base-level quality is on record; no much larger clone is a single base apart.

The paper's findings and limits, for the study overall: Because the study included a small number of donors, the genetic and exposure-history diversity represented was limited. Estimated clonotype richness was generally larger for naive than for memory subsets. Based on pairwise subsampling, the degree of clonotype sharing among donors was expected to be affected by sequencing depth. Sampling was restricted to blood, and TCR repertoires in tissue are likely to differ from TCR repertoires in blood. Rarefaction of sorted-subset datasets indicated incomplete sequencing despite the large sequencing depth. Compared with non-shared clonotypes, the clonotypes found in all four sorted-subset donors had higher generation probabilities. Sharing across several donors was observed for roughly 5% of naive CD4, 3.5% of naive CD8, 2% to 2.5% of memory CD4, and about 0.4% of memory CD8 clonotypes.

The donors were healthy, HIV-negative adults who had no recently reported acute infections or vaccinations. All donors were Caucasian adults living in Nashville, Tennessee, USA. CD4+ T cells were enriched by magnetic negative selection, after which naive cells were positively selected on CD45RA and the negative fraction was taken as the memory subset. Blood was collected by leukapheresis, and PBMCs were isolated by Ficoll-Histopaque density gradient centrifugation and then cryopreserved in liquid nitrogen vapor phase. Analytical flow cytometry was used to check the purity and quantity of each magnetically sorted T cell population. From each sorted fraction, genomic DNA was isolated and quantified by UV absorbance on a Nanodrop 2000c. TCR CDR3 regions were amplified from genomic DNA by multiplex PCR using the deep immunoSEQ assay. Extracted genomic DNA from each cell subset was spread evenly across all wells of several immunoSEQ 96-well plates, with each plate serving as a replicate. Each replicate PCR for sorted subsets received about 180 ng genomic DNA, equal to tens of thousands of T cell genomes. Purified libraries were quantified with a Qubit 3.0 fluorometer, sized on a Bioanalyzer 2100, and re-quantified with the KAPA Library Quantification kit. A separate single-read 150-cycle Illumina NextSeq 550 flow cell was used to sequence each immunoSEQ 96-well plate. From the authors' description of their analysis: Because the immunoSEQ output held only junctional sequences and lacked quality scores, the filtering could not match the filtering applied to full-length reads. Sequences were annotated with PyIR, a Python wrapper for IgBLAST v1.9, using IMGT germline references to assign V/J genes and CDR3. Reads with weak V/J assignments (E-value above 1e-6), missing CDR3, stop codons, out-of-frame junctions, or ambiguous translated residues were removed. V3J clonotypes were defined by identical inferred V gene, J gene, and CDR3 amino acid sequence. Percentage overlap between repertoires was calculated by dividing the number of shared unique clonotypes by the size of the smaller repertoire. Richness of each repertoire was evaluated using RTK rarefaction, the Chao1 estimator, and Recon v2.1 estimates of unobserved clonotypes. For all TCRbeta clonotypes obtained by the gDNA method from a few donors, generation probabilities were computed with OLGA. The table was pulled from immuneACCESS by TCRdb, which kept in-frame rearrangements only. Such tables lose some clones; where checked, under half of the loss comes from unresolved V genes, and the rest has no known cause. V and J calls and clone size are as listed in that table; D and trimming were resolved from the DNA. Within this sample are 2 million or so clones, with roughly 95% of them counted one time only. In total, the top ten clones hold 0.1% to 0.15% of the sample.

Sequencing was performed on naive CD4+ T cells sorted from blood. The sample's cell subset or site label is to be understood as: CD45RA+ positively selected. The clonotype comes from a man in his late teens or twenties in good health.

The CDR3 has the sequence CASSVAQRERPDTQYF. Here is the DNA: TGTGCCAGCAGCGTAGCACAGCGGGAGCGGCCAGATACGCAGTATTTT. This chain is built from TRBV9 and TRBJ2-3; the central 8 bases match TRBD2. From the germline V gene, CDR1 is SGDLS and CDR2 is YYNGEE. Reading from cysteine to phenylalanine, the CDR3 counts 16 amino acids. The kept DNA is CDR3 alone, 48 bases in frame from the first base. From V the trimming removes 0 bases and from J it removes 4 bases, while the gene matches leave 7 bases of the junction unaccounted for.